The clone carrying this T cell receptor (beta chain) occurred many times. Its antigen is still unknown. Since a much larger clone is just one base distant, this may be a read error. These data originate in a study of read filtering for tumor transcriptome and immune sequencing. General study results and limits: IR-seq and RNA-seq agreed better without single-read clonotypes.

The library was built from about 0.4 ug RNA with molecular barcoded adaptors for alpha/delta and beta/gamma chains. One entry per CDR3 protein, called by TCRdb with MiXCR from the reads. In the table there are about 10,000 distinct CDR3 sequences, 15% to 20% of which are singletons. CDR1 is DFQATT, CDR2 SNEGSKA, per germline (reference sequence). The CDR3 totals 15 residues. This clonotype was obtained from a donor at least 40 years old with multiple myeloma. Sequenced sample: a population of CD138-negative cells sorted from bone marrow. This chain joins TRBV20-1 and TRBJ1-4; TRBD1 aligns across 7 bases. The CDR3 DNA reads TGCAGTGCTTCGGACAGGCAGCCAACTAATGAAAAACTGTCTTTT. Its translation: CSASDRQPTNEKLSF.